The 26 T cell receptor beta chains reported below all come from one sample, sequenced in a study of T cells in Graves' hyperthyroidism and ophthalmopathy. RNA transcripts were the template for amplifying TCR beta CDR3 regions. An initial round of RT-PCR targeting the TCR CDR3 relied on the HTBI primer set. TCRdb ran MiXCR on the multiplex PCR reads and lists one entry per CDR3 protein. The table shows about 290,000 distinct CDR3 sequences, with roughly 13% occurring only once. Material for sequencing was blood. The source is a woman between 35 and 50 years old with Graves' hyperthyroidism.

This clonotype has a count of ten or more. The chain uses TRBV28 and TRBJ1-5; a weak D match, TRBD1 (5 bases). V was pared by 5 bases and J by 3 bases, with 17 bases between. The CDR3 is 16 amino acids. CDR1 and CDR2 from the germline V gene are MDHEN and SYDVKM. Here the CDR3 DNA reads TGTGCCAGCAGTACTGGAGGGGCGCGGGTCAATCAGCCCCAGCATTTT. It yields the protein CASSTGGARVNQPQHF.

This chain joins TRBV3-1 and TRBJ2-7, with 7 bases identical to TRBD2. Germline V gene lookup returns CDR1 LGHDT and CDR2 YNNKEL (reference sequence). J was trimmed by 3 bases and V by 4 bases; bases with no gene match: 15. The CDR3 runs to 17 residues. The CDR3, as DNA: TGTGCCAGCAGCCTGTCAGGAGCCGGGACTAAAGACTACGAGCAGTACTTC. This encodes CASSLSGAGTKDYEQYF.

This clonotype showed up many times. This chain links TRBV30 with TRBJ1-2; maybe TRBD1 (5 bases). CDR1 and CDR2 from the germline V gene are GTSNPN and SVGIG (reference sequence). V was pared by 4 bases and J by 3 bases, with 9 bases between. The CDR3 totals 12 residues. The CDR3 here is CAWNQGYYGYTF. The DNA of the CDR3 is TGTGCCTGGAATCAGGGATACTATGGCTACACCTTC.

This clonotype was seen only a few times. The rearrangement joins TRBV28 to TRBJ2-3, with a possible D match to TRBD1 (5 bases). CDR3 size: 15 residues. Germline values: CDR1 MDHEN, CDR2 SYDVKM. The ends were cut back, 3 bases at V and 5 bases at J, with 15 bases in the middle. The CDR3 DNA reads as TGTGCCAGCAGTTTTGGGCAGGGCAACATAGATACGCAGTATTTT. Its protein product is CASSFGQGNIDTQYF.

At least ten counts were recorded for this clonotype. The V call is TRBV6-1, the J call TRBJ2-5; D is unresolved. V was shortened by 10 bases and J by 2 bases, with 14 bases between the two germline ends. The CDR3 has 13 residues. The germline V gene has CDR1 MNHNS and CDR2 SASEGT. The CDR3, as DNA: TGTGCCACCTCCTTGTCCGATCAAGAGACCCAGTACTTC. This translates into CATSLSDQETQYF.

This clonotype was counted between two and nine times. The chain uses TRBV7-9 and TRBJ2-5, with D maybe TRBD1 (5 bases). The germline gives CDR1 SEHNR, CDR2 FQNEAQ (reference sequence). CDR3 length: 18 amino acids. Trimming took 5 bases from V and 2 from J, leaving 24 bases between them. Here the CDR3 reads CASSPQVVGRRAQETQYF. The CDR3 region has the DNA TGTGCCAGCAGCCCACAGGTAGTAGGACGGAGAGCTCAAGAGACCCAGTACTTC. The variable domain in full, with the rest retrieved from reference TRBV7-9 and TRBJ2-5, is DTGVSQNPRHKITKRGQNVTFRCDPISEHNRLYWYRQTLGQGPEFLTYFQNEAQLEKSRLLSDRFSAERPKGSFSTLEIQRTEQGDSAMYLCASSPQVVGRRAQETQYFGPGTRLLVL.

This clonotype was detected many times. The chain combines TRBV6-2 or TRBV6-3 with TRBJ2-1; TRBD1 agrees at 8 bases. V was pared by 5 bases and J by 9 bases, with 9 bases of the junction left unmatched. The CDR3 loop spans 14 amino acids. Germline lookup yields CDR1 MNHEY and CDR2 SVGEGT. The CDR3, as DNA: TGTGCCAGCAGTCCCGACAGGGGTGTAGGTGAGCAGTTCTTC. This gives the protein CASSPDRGVGEQFF.

The rearrangement links TRBV20-1 to TRBJ1-1; 9 bases align to TRBD1. Germline values: CDR1 DFQATT, CDR2 SNEGSKA (reference sequence). The CDR3 totals 13 residues. Germline trimming cut 6 bases from V and 5 bases from J; bases unmatched to any gene: 7. The CDR3 reads CSAPTGGGTEAFF. The CDR3 bases are TGCAGTGCACCCACAGGGGGCGGTACTGAAGCTTTCTTT.

To note about this clonotype: Germline and junction disagree at one end, which may indicate a read error. This chain's CDR3 is CASRLGGRNTGELFF. The CDR3 DNA reads TGCGCCAGCAGATTGGGCGGGAGGAACACCGGGGAGCTGTTTTTT. The V gene is TRBV5-1, the J gene TRBJ2-2; 7 bases align to TRBD2. The CDR3 has 15 residues. Germline CDR1 and CDR2: SGHRS and YFSETQ.

V gene TRBV7-9 combines with J gene TRBJ1-6; 10 bases agree with TRBD1. CDR3 length equals 15 residues. Germline V CDR1 and CDR2: SEHNR, FQNEAQ (reference sequence). The V segment lost 4 bases and the J segment 12 bases; nucleotides outside the gene matches: 9. The CDR3 nucleotides are TGTGCCAGCAGCTGGGACAGGGGTGCATTAGGACCCCTCCACTTT. Its translation: CASSWDRGALGPLHF. Full variable domain (outside the CDR3, taken from reference TRBV7-9 and TRBJ1-6): DTGVSQNPRHKITKRGQNVTFRCDPISEHNRLYWYRQTLGQGPEFLTYFQNEAQLEKSRLLSDRFSAERPKGSFSTLEIQRTEQGDSAMYLCASSWDRGALGPLHFGNGTRLTVT.

This clonotype was observed many times. V is TRBV2 and J is TRBJ1-5; D perhaps matches TRBD1 (6 bases). Between the trimmed V and J ends, which lost 6 bases and 7 bases, there was a span of 13 bases. Germline CDR1 SNHLY, CDR2 FYNNEI. This CDR3 contains 13 residues. CDR3 coding DNA: TGTGCCAGCAGCTACAGGGATGACCAGCCCCAGCATTTT. Translated, it gives CASSYRDDQPQHF.

This clonotype was seen more than once but under ten times. The rearrangement links TRBV5-8 to TRBJ2-5; TRBD2 aligns across 10 bases. The length of the CDR3 is 15 residues. Germline V gives CDR1 SGHTS, CDR2 YDEGEE. V was pared by 1 base and J by 7 bases, with 7 bases of the junction left unmatched. The CDR3 reads CASSLLAGASGTQYF. In DNA, the CDR3 is TGTGCCAGCAGCTTGCTAGCGGGAGCGTCAGGGACCCAGTACTTC.

This clonotype was counted only a few times. The chain has TRBV2 and TRBJ2-7, with 12 bases lining up with TRBD1. Germline V gene sequence: CDR1 SNHLY, CDR2 FYNNEI. Trimming took 9 bases from V and 7 from J; bases not matched to a gene: 19. This CDR3 contains 17 residues. CDR3 region: CASLPFLPGQGAEEQYF. The CDR3 DNA is TGTGCCAGTCTTCCATTTCTTCCGGGACAGGGGGCGGAAGAGCAGTACTTC.

In this sample, this clonotype turned up a few times. The rearrangement joins TRBV20-1 to TRBJ2-1; maybe TRBD1 (5 bases). The germline V and J ends were trimmed by 0 bases and 8 bases, with 14 bases remaining between them. The CDR3 consists of 14 residues. The V gene's germline CDR1 is DFQATT and CDR2 SNEGSKA (reference sequence). CDR3 protein: CSARDFGHRDEQFF. The CDR3 nucleotides read TGCAGTGCTAGAGATTTCGGACACCGGGATGAGCAGTTCTTC.

This clonotype was picked up many times. The chain combines TRBV2 with TRBJ2-3, with D possibly TRBD1 on 6 matching bases. CDR1 and CDR2 (germline): SNHLY, FYNNEI. The germline V and J ends were trimmed by 5 bases and 1 base, with 7 bases remaining between them. CDR3 length equals 13 residues. The chain's CDR3 is CASSRTGTDTQYF. The CDR3, as DNA: TGTGCCAGCAGTCGGACAGGCACAGATACGCAGTATTTT.

This clonotype appeared many times. The V call is TRBV3-1, the J call TRBJ2-7; 7 bases are a match to TRBD2. The CDR3 has 16 amino acids. V was clipped by 0 bases and J by 3 bases; unmatched bases: 8. Looked up from germline, CDR1 is LGHDT and CDR2 is YNNKEL (reference sequence). The CDR3 loop reads CASSQELREALYEQYF. As DNA, the CDR3 is TGTGCCAGCAGCCAAGAGTTACGGGAGGCTCTCTACGAGCAGTACTTC.

The chain is built from TRBV2 and TRBJ1-1; 12 positions agree with TRBD1. There are 17 residues in the CDR3. Germline CDR1 reads SNHLY; CDR2 reads FYNNEI. V lost 2 bases and J lost 3; bases outside the gene matches: 7. CDR3 sequence: CASSEPGTGGADTEAFF. The CDR3 bases are TGTGCCAGCAGTGAACCGGGGACAGGGGGCGCGGACACTGAAGCTTTCTTT.

There are a few counts of this clonotype. This chain uses TRBV11-2 with TRBJ2-5; 7 bases line up with TRBD1. The V gene's germline CDR1 is SGHAT and CDR2 FQNNGV. The CDR3 consists of 15 residues. Trimming cost V 5 bases and J 5 bases; bases outside gene matches: 11. The CDR3 spells CASSKPETGPETQYF. CDR3 bases: TGTGCCAGCAGCAAACCCGAGACAGGGCCGGAGACCCAGTACTTC.

This clonotype was counted a few times. The chain employs TRBV19 and TRBJ2-3, with unresolved D. Trimming pared 8 bases from V and 1 base from J, leaving 13 bases between. Germline V gene lookup returns CDR1 LNHDA and CDR2 SQIVND (reference sequence). The CDR3 length is 14 residues. CDR3 sequence reads: CASRGLKGTDTQYF. The CDR3 DNA reads TGTGCCAGTCGAGGCTTGAAGGGCACAGATACGCAGTATTTT.

The sample holds a few counts of this clonotype. This chain connects TRBV19 to TRBJ1-5, with 9 bases aligning to TRBD1. The germline CDR1 and CDR2 sequences are LNHDA and SQIVND (reference sequence). The V gene end was trimmed by 3 bases and the J gene end by 2 bases; junction bases not matched to a gene: 8. This CDR3 spans 17 amino acids. The CDR3 sequence is CASSIGTGFSRNQPQHF. DNA of the CDR3: TGTGCCAGTAGTATTGGGACAGGGTTTTCTCGCAATCAGCCCCAGCATTTT.

This clonotype was detected many times. V usage is TRBV12-3 or TRBV12-4 and J usage is TRBJ1-2, with D hard to call. The ends were cut back, 5 bases at V and 8 bases at J, with 9 bases in the middle. This CDR3 contains 11 residues. The CDR3 bases are TGTGCCAGCAGTGCGGGGTTAGGCTACACCTTC. Translated: CASSAGLGYTF.

This clonotype was counted at least ten times. The rearrangement links TRBV5-8 to TRBJ2-2; TRBD1 aligns across 11 bases. Germline CDR1 is SGHTS and CDR2 is YDEGEE. The ends lost 4 bases at V and 6 bases at J; junction bases unmatched: 2. This CDR3 is 14 amino acids long. The DNA for the CDR3 is TGTGCCAGCAGCCTGGACAGGGGGCCCGGGGAGCTGTTTTTT. Its translation: CASSLDRGPGELFF.

This clonotype was counted ten times or more. V is TRBV2 and J is TRBJ2-3; D might be TRBD2 (6 bases). The CDR3 is 16 amino acids. Germline V gene data show CDR1 as SNHLY and CDR2 as FYNNEI. V shed 7 bases and J shed 2 bases, with 19 bases lying between them. The CDR3 bases are TGTGCCAGCAACCCGCACGGGGGACTCACCACAGATACGCAGTATTTT. Translating it yields CASNPHGGLTTDTQYF.

This clonotype has a count of ten or more. This chain links TRBV5-1 with TRBJ1-2; no definite D call. V lost 0 bases and J lost 2, with 11 bases in between. This CDR3 has 15 amino acids. The germline V gene has CDR1 SGHRS and CDR2 YFSETQ. Written as DNA, the CDR3 is TGCGCCAGCAGCTTGGAAGGCAGCCTGAACTATGGCTACACCTTC. This encodes CASSLEGSLNYGYTF. The full variable domain, rest sourced from reference TRBV5-1 and TRBJ1-2, is KAGVTQTPRYLIKTRGQQVTLSCSPISGHRSVSWYQQTPGQGLQFLFEYFSETQRNKGNFPGRFSGRQFSNSRSEMNVSTLELGDSALYLCASSLEGSLNYGYTFGSGTRLTVV.

This clonotype has a count of ten or more. The chain links TRBV11-2 to TRBJ2-1; weak D call: TRBD2 (5 bases). The CDR3 covers 15 residues. Germline loops: CDR1 SGHAT, CDR2 FQNNGV. V lost 5 bases and J 1 base, leaving 12 bases between the germline ends. CDR3 residues: CASSPPGLSYNEQFF. In DNA form, the CDR3 reads TGTGCCAGCAGCCCACCGGGATTGTCCTACAATGAGCAGTTCTTC.

Ten or more counts support this clonotype. The DNA of the CDR3 is TGTGCCAGCAATGGAGGGGGGGCTGAAGCTTTCTTT. It translates to CASNGGGAEAFF. The V gene is TRBV12-3 or TRBV12-4, the J gene TRBJ1-1, with D possibly matching TRBD1 (6 bases). The ends were cut back, 7 bases at V and 6 bases at J, with 12 bases in the middle. There are 12 residues in the CDR3.